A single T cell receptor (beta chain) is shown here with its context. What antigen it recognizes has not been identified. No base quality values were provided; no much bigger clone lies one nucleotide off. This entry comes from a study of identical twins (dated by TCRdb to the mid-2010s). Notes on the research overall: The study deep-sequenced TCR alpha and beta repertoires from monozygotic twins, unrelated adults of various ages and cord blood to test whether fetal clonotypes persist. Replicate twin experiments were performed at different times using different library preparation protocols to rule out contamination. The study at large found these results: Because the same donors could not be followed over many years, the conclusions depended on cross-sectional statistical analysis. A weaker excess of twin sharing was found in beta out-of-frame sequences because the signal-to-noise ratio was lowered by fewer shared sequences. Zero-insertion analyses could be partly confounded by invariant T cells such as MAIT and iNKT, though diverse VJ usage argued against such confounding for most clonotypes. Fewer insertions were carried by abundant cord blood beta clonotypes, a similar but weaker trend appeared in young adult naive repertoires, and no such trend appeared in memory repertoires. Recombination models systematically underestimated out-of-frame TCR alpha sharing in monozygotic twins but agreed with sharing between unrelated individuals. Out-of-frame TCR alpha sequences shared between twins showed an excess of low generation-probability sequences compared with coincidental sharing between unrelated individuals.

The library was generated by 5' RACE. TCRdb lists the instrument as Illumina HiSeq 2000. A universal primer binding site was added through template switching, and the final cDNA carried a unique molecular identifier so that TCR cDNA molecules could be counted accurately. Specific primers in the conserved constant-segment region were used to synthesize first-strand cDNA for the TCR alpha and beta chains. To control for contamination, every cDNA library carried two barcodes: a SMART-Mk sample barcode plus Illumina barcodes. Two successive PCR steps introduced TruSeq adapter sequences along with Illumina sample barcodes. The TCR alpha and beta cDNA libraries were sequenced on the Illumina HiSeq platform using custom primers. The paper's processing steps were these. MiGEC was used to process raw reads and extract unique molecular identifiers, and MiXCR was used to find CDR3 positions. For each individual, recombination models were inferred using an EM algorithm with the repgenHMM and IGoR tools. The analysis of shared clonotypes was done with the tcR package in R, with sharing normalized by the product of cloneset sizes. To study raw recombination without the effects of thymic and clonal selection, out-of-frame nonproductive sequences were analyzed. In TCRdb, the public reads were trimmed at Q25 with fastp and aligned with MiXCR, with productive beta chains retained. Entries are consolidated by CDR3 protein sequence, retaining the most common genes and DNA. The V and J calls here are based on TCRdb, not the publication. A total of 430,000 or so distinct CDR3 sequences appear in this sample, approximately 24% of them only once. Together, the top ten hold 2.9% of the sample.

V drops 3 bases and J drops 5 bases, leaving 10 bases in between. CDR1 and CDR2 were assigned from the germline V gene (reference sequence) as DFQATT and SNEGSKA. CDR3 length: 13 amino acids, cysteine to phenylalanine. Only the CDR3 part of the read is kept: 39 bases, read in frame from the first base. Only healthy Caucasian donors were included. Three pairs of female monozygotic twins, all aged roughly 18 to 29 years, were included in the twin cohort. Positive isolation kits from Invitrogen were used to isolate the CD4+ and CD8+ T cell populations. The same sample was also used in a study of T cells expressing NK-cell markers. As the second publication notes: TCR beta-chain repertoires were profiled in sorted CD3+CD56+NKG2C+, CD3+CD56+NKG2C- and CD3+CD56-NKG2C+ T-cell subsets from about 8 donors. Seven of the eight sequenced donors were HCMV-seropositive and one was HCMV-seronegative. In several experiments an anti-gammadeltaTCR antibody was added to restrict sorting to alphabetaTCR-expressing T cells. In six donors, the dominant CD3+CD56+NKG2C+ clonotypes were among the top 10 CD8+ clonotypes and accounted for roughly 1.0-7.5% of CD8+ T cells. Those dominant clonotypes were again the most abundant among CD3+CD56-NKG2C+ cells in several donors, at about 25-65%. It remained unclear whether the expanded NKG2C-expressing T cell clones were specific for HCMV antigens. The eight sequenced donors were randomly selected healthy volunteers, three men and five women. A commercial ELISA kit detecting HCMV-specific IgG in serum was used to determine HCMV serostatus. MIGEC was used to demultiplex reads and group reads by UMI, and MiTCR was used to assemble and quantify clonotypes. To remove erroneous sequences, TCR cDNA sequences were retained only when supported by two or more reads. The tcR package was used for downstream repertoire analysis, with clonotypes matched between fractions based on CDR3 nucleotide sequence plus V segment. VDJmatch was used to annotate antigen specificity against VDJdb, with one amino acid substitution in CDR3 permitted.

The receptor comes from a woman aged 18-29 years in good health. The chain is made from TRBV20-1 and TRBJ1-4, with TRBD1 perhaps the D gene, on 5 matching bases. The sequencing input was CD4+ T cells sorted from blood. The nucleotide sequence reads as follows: TGCAGTGCTAGGCGGGGGAACAATGAAAAACTGTTTTTT. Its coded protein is CSARRGNNEKLFF.